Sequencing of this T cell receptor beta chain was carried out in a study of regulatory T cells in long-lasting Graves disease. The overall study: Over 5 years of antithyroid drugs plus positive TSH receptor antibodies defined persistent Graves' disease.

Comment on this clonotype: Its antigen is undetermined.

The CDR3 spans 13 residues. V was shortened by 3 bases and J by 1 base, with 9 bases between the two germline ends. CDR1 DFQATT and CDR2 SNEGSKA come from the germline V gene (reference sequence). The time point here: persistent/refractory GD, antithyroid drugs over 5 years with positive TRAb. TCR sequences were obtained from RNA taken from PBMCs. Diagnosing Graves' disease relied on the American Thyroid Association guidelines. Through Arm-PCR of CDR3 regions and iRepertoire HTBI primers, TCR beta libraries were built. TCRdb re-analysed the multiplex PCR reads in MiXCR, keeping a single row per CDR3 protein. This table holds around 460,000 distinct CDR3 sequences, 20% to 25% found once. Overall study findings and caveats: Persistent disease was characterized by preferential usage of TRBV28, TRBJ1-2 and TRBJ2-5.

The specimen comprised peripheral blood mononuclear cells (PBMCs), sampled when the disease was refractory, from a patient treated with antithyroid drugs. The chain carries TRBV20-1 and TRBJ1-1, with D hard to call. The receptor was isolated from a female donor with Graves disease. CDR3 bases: TGCAGTGCTAGTATGGGTCGGAACACTGAAGCTTTCTTT. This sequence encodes CSASMGRNTEAFF.